These 5 T cell receptor beta chains were all obtained from the same sample, sequenced in a study of follicular helper T cells after annual influenza vaccination. Time point in this sample: 2015-2016 season, pre-vaccination. Data came from immunoSEQ multiplex PCR; TCRdb stores just in-frame clones and leaves some out. The repertoire holds approximately 9,900 clones, with roughly 90% as singletons. Sample: CXCR5+ CD38- circulating T follicular helper cells from blood, taken on the day of influenza vaccination. The subset here: circulating Tfh, non-naive CD4+CXCR5+PD-1+ (ICOS+CD38+ or ICOS-CD38-). The origin of the receptors is an adult who received the influenza vaccine.

CDR3 in amino acids: CASSQDSYGYTF. The CDR3 DNA is TGTGCCAGCAGTCAAGACAGCTATGGCTACACCTTC. The rearrangement joins TRBV6-6 to TRBJ1-2, with a possible D match to TRBD1 (5 bases). CDR1 and CDR2 from the germline V gene are MNHNY and SVGAGI (reference sequence). This CDR3 is built from 12 residues. Trimming shortened V by 5 bases and J by 4 bases, and 8 bases separated the two germline ends.

The chain uses TRBV29-1 and TRBJ2-3, with TRBD1 matching 8 bases. The trim removed 6 bases at V and 1 base at J, leaving 9 bases unmatched. Germline V gene sequence: CDR1 SQVTM, CDR2 ANQGSEA. CDR3 length equals 15 residues. CDR3 in amino acids: CSVVGTGGGTDTQYF. CDR3 sequence (DNA): TGCAGCGTCGTCGGGACAGGAGGAGGCACAGATACGCAGTATTTT.

V and J are TRBV6-6 and TRBJ2-1, with D perhaps matching TRBD1 or TRBD2 (5 bases each). The germline V gene has CDR1 MNHNY and CDR2 SVGAGI (reference sequence). The CDR3 totals 13 residues. V lost 4 bases and J lost 9, with 13 bases in between. This CDR3 reads CASSSGQGREQFF. The CDR3 nucleotides read TGTGCCAGCAGTTCGGGGCAGGGTCGTGAGCAGTTCTTC.

The V and J genes are TRBV2 and TRBJ2-3, with 10 positions matching TRBD1. Trimming took 7 bases from V and 5 from J; bases not matched to a gene: 6. Germline CDR1 reads SNHLY; CDR2 reads FYNNEI. CDR3 length: 14 amino acids. The CDR3 is CASTRDRGRDTQYF. CDR3 DNA sequence: TGTGCCAGCACACGGGACAGGGGAAGAGATACGCAGTATTTT.

This clone appeared a single time. This chain links TRBV6-5 with TRBJ1-2, with 8 bases aligning to TRBD1. In germline, CDR1 is MNHEY, CDR2 SVGAGI. After removal of 2 bases from V and 5 bases from J, the junction contained 7 bases not matched to a gene. This CDR3 spans 15 amino acids. Here the CDR3 reads CASSYGQGLGYGYTF. The DNA for the CDR3 is TGTGCCAGCAGTTACGGACAGGGATTAGGGTATGGCTACACCTTC.